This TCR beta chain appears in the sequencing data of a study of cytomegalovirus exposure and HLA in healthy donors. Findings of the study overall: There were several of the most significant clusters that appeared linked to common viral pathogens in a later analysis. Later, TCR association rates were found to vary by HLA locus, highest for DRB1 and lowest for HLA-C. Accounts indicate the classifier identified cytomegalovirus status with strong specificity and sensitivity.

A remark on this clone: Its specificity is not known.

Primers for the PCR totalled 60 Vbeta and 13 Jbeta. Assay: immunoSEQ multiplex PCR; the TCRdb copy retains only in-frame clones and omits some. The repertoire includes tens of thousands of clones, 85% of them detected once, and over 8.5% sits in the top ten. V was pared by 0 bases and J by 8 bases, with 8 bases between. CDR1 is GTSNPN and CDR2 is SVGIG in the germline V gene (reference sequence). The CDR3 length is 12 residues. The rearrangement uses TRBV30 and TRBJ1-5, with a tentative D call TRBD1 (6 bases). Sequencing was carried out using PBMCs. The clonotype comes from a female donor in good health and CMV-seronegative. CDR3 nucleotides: TGTGCCTGGAGTGTCCCAGGGGAGCCCCAGCATTTT. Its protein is CAWSVPGEPQHF. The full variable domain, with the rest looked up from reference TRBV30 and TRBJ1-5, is SQTIHQWPATLVQPVGSPLSLECTVEGTSNPNLYWYRQAAGRGLQLLFYSVGIGQISSEVPQNLSASRPQDRQFILSSKKLLLSDSGFYLCAWSVPGEPQHFGDGTRLSIL.